These T cell receptor beta chains were read from a single sample in a study of monozygotic twins with inflammatory bowel disease. TCRdb re-called the 5' RACE reads and catalogs CDR3 proteins one per entry, DNA excluded. Its clone listing holds some 440,000 distinct CDR3 sequences. Specimen: blood. The receptors derive from a human donor with ulcerative colitis or Crohn's disease, or a healthy co-twin of an affected twin (not recorded which). Both conserved end residues are part of each CDR3. The order of the fields is J gene, V gene, CDR3 protein.

>TRBJ2-7|TRBV28
CASKILRDSYEQYF
>TRBJ2-7|TRBV20-1
CSASYGYEQYF
>TRBJ2-3|TRBV20-1
CSATAGADTQYF
>TRBJ2-1|TRBV25-1
CASSEYDVTSYNEQFF
>TRBJ2-7|TRBV11-2
CASSSGASGGRVPYEQYF
>TRBJ1-3|TRBV6-5
CASSYSRSAGNTIYF
>TRBJ1-2|TRBV21-1
CASSTRQGAIKNYGYTF
>TRBJ1-5|TRBV20-1
CSARLQGVEQPQHF
>TRBJ1-6|TRBV29-1
CSVSRDGNSPLHF
>TRBJ1-2|TRBV11-2
CASSAGTTYGYTF
>TRBJ1-1|TRBV5-5
CASSLDEYGDWGTEAFF
>TRBJ1-2|TRBV10-3
CAISDRTGDGYTF
>TRBJ1-5|TRBV30
CACQREYNQPQHF
>TRBJ1-4|TRBV29-1
CSVAERGLGEKLFF
>TRBJ1-2|TRBV12-3/TRBV12-4
CASKTQGAMGYGYTF
>TRBJ1-1|TRBV7-9
CASSFDRWDTEAFF
>TRBJ1-6|TRBV7-2
CASSLTLSALHF
>TRBJ1-1|TRBV9
CASSVVGPNTEAFF
>TRBJ1-1|TRBV27
CASSSTVMNTEAFF
>TRBJ2-1|TRBV20-1
CSAKEAGSNNEQFF
>TRBJ2-7|TRBV7-2
CASSVFRGPGEQYF
>TRBJ1-2|TRBV20-1
CSARDKGTYYGYTF
>TRBJ2-7|TRBV5-1
CASSPDRGNEQYF
>TRBJ2-2|TRBV30
CAWSSGTANTGELFF
>TRBJ1-6|TRBV3-1
CASSLESYNSPLHF
>TRBJ2-3|TRBV20-1
CSARDGQASTDTQYF
>TRBJ2-7|TRBV7-9
CASSLAAADYYEQYF
>TRBJ2-6|TRBV19
CASSAGTSGANVLTF
>TRBJ2-7|TRBV10-3
CAISESPGAEQYF
>TRBJ2-2|TRBV12-3/TRBV12-4
CASLQVPGELFF
>TRBJ1-1|TRBV5-3
CARTISMGNTEAFF
>TRBJ2-1|TRBV5-1
CASSLASGRVSYNEQFF
>TRBJ2-7|TRBV30
CAWSVGAGARNEQYF
>TRBJ1-6|TRBV5-1
CASRRGPDGSPLHF
>TRBJ2-3|TRBV28
CASRKGGGTQYF
>TRBJ2-1|TRBV9
CASSETLTGVFNEQFF
>TRBJ2-7|TRBV29-1
CSVASGAGEQYF
>TRBJ1-1|TRBV7-9
CASSQGGRMNTEAFF
>TRBJ1-5|TRBV28
CASSSSRGGRGNQPQHF
>TRBJ2-2|TRBV6-5
CASSYSMKGGHGTGELFF
>TRBJ2-7|TRBV28
CASRSNRGTRHEQYF
>TRBJ1-2|TRBV20-1
CSAKRGERGYTF
>TRBJ2-3|TRBV2
CASSKVLAGGPDTQYF
>TRBJ2-7|TRBV15
CATSRDQAAYEQYF
>TRBJ1-1|TRBV28
CAVVGVNTEAFF
>TRBJ2-2|TRBV5-4
CASSSLTSGINTGELFF
>TRBJ2-1|TRBV18
CASSPPSGRKDEQFF
>TRBJ1-3|TRBV20-1
CSAGGGNTIYF
>TRBJ1-4|TRBV12-3/TRBV12-4
CASSPRTSTNEKLFF
>TRBJ2-5|TRBV7-2
CASSYHKAGLGVETQYF